This TCR beta chain was obtained from a study of blood T cell repertoires in COVID-19. Study information: Nucleic acid was either cDNA or gDNA, and it came from T cells, B-cell-depleted T cells, or PBMCs.

Profiled with immunoSEQ multiplex PCR; TCRdb holds only in-frame clones, not every one. The sample records fewer than 200,000 clones, around nine tenths being singletons. Seattle participants joined during active infection and were tracked over time. This CDR3 comprises 18 residues. The ends lost 3 bases at V and 1 base at J; junction bases unmatched: 12. Per the germline V gene, CDR1 is MDHEN and CDR2 is SYDVKM. The chain recombines TRBV28 with TRBJ1-5; TRBD1 matches at 7 bases. Sequences were obtained from peripheral blood. The receptor comes from an elderly woman with COVID-19, enrolled during active disease. The CDR3 DNA is TGTGCCAGCAGTTTTTCGGGACAGCCCGCTGGGAGCAATCAGCCCCAGCATTTT. This encodes CASSFSGQPAGSNQPQHF.